The present entry profiles one TCR beta chain with its context. TCRdb's table, derived via immunoSEQ multiplex PCR, lists solely in-frame clones and lacks some. The table records around 510,000 clones, more than 95% of them present only once. The data originate from a study of shared clonotypes between healthy human individuals. Each donor was a Caucasian adult residing in Nashville, Tennessee. Germline CDR1 is SNHLY and CDR2 is FYNNEI. Trimming cost V 7 bases and J 2 bases, with 7 bases left between them. The CDR3 runs 12 residues. The specimen was naive CD4+ T cells sorted from blood. The subset is: CD45RA+ positively selected. The TCR was taken from a woman aged 25 to 39 in good health. The chain is built from TRBV2 and TRBJ2-3; unclear D gene. The CDR3 loop reads CASMTNTDTQYF. For the CDR3, the DNA is TGTGCCAGCATGACGAACACAGATACGCAGTATTTT.